The 21 T cell receptor beta chains below were found in one sample sequenced in a study of cytomegalovirus exposure and HLA in healthy donors (dated by TCRdb to 2015 to 2018). The library was built by means of the immunoSEQ multiplex PCR assay. For the multiplex PCR, a mixture combining 60 forward primers for TCR Vbeta segments and 13 reverse primers for TCR Jbeta segments was used. TCRdb retrieved this table from immuneACCESS and kept in-frame rearrangements only. Not all clones are present; in checked studies, unresolved V genes account for under half, and no reason is known for the remainder. This sample comprises more than 85,000 clones, around 73% of them detected only once. Of the sample, approximately 8% is held by the ten largest clones. Input material: PBMCs. All receptors come from a man aged 40-49 years in good health and CMV-seronegative.

This sequence joins TRBV11-2 and TRBJ1-6, with D hard to call. The V and J ends lost 2 bases and 8 bases respectively, with 10 bases between them. CDR1 is SGHAT and CDR2 is FQNNGV in the germline V gene. There are 14 residues in the CDR3. This CDR3 is CASSLPGRDSPLHF. The CDR3 region has the DNA TGTGCCAGCAGCTTACCCGGTCGAGATTCACCCCTCCACTTT.

The rearrangement joins TRBV6-1 to TRBJ2-7; weak D call: TRBD1 (6 bases). This CDR3 is 12 amino acids long. CDR1 and CDR2 from the germline V gene are MNHNS and SASEGT. Trimming cost V 10 bases and J 2 bases, with 12 bases left between them. DNA for the CDR3: TGTGCCACACACAGGGTAACCTACGAGCAGTACTTC. Encoded protein: CATHRVTYEQYF.

The CDR3 DNA reads TGTGCCAGCAGCCCCCGGGACTCCGGGGGGGATACGCAGTATTTT. Encoded protein: CASSPRDSGGDTQYF. The chain recombines TRBV4-2 with TRBJ2-3; 7 nucleotides match TRBD2. From germline, CDR1 is LGHNA and CDR2 YNFKEQ. The J segment lost 6 bases and the V segment lost 4 bases, leaving 10 bases of the junction unmatched. This CDR3 has 15 residues.

The rearrangement links TRBV11-2 to TRBJ2-3; D is unresolved. In germline, CDR1 is SGHAT, CDR2 FQNNGV. Trimming took 3 bases from V and 6 from J, leaving 13 bases between them. The CDR3 sequence is 14 residues long. CDR3 DNA sequence: TGTGCCAGCAGCTTGGGCGCTTGGTCGGATACGCAGTATTTT. Encoded protein: CASSLGAWSDTQYF.

V gene TRBV9 combines with J gene TRBJ2-7; 7 nucleotides align to TRBD2. Germline loops: CDR1 SGDLS, CDR2 YYNGEE. This CDR3 spans 14 amino acids. Losses at the gene ends were 1 base for V and 3 bases for J; bases not matched to a gene: 4. CDR3 region: CASSVTSEGYEQYF. CDR3 DNA sequence: TGTGCCAGCAGCGTAACTAGCGAGGGCTACGAGCAGTACTTC.

This chain uses TRBV7-3 with TRBJ1-2; maybe TRBD1 (6 bases). The CDR3 is 15 residues long. V lost 5 bases to trimming and J lost 4 bases, with 17 bases between them. Germline assignment: CDR1 SGHTA and CDR2 FQGTGA. CDR3 protein: CASSQQGSESYGYTF. The DNA of the CDR3 is TGTGCCAGCAGCCAACAGGGTTCGGAGTCCTATGGCTACACCTTC.

The rearrangement uses TRBV11-2 and TRBJ2-1; TRBD2 might be the D (6 bases). CDR3 size: 15 residues. Trimming shortened V by 2 bases and J by 5 bases, and 13 bases separated the two germline ends. The V gene's germline CDR1 is SGHAT and CDR2 FQNNGV. CDR3 nucleotides: TGTGCCAGCAGCTTATTGAGCGGGTCACACAATGAGCAGTTCTTC. This sequence encodes CASSLLSGSHNEQFF.

The chain is built from TRBV5-1 and TRBJ2-5, with 10 bases lining up with TRBD2. The CDR3 loop spans 16 amino acids. From germline, CDR1 is SGHRS and CDR2 YFSETQ. V shed 1 base, J shed 5 bases, and the junction held 8 bases outside the gene matches. CDR3 DNA: TGCGCCAGCAGCTTGTTAGAGCGGGGGGGCCGGGAGACCCAGTACTTC. Protein: CASSLLERGGRETQYF.

The V gene is TRBV4-1, the J gene TRBJ1-2, with D perhaps matching TRBD1 (5 bases). The ends were cut back, 4 bases at V and 1 base at J, with 13 bases in the middle. The CDR3 is 15 residues long. Germline assignment: CDR1 MGHRA and CDR2 YSYEKL. Here the CDR3 reads CASSPYPGLNYGYTF. DNA of the CDR3: TGCGCCAGCAGCCCCTATCCGGGACTTAACTATGGCTACACCTTC.

This clone has only one observation. This chain uses TRBV21-1 with TRBJ2-4; the DNA was not compared with TRBD2, the D call given in the table. TRBV21-1 is a pseudogene locus. This CDR3 spans 17 amino acids. Here the CDR3 DNA reads TGTGCCAGCAGCAACCCCGGGGAGACTATAGCCAAAAACATTCAGTACTTC. Protein: CASSNPGETIAKNIQYF.

This clone was picked up a small number of times. The V and J genes are TRBV5-4 and TRBJ2-3; TRBD2 matches 8 bases. This CDR3 is 16 amino acids long. The germline V gene has CDR1 SGHNT and CDR2 YYREEE (reference sequence). After removal of 2 bases from V and 2 bases from J, the junction contained 7 bases not matched to a gene. CDR3 residues: CASSLGRGGPTDTQYF. Here the CDR3 DNA reads TGTGCCAGCAGCTTAGGTCGGGGGGGCCCCACAGATACGCAGTATTTT.

The chain has TRBV7-2 and TRBJ1-1, with 8 bases identical to TRBD1. Trimming cost V 2 bases and J 5 bases; bases outside gene matches: 7. There are 15 residues in the CDR3. The V gene's germline CDR1 is SGHTA and CDR2 FQGNSA. CDR3 bases: TGTGCCAGCAGCTTATGGCAGGGGGCTGTGACTGAAGCTTTCTTT. Its translation is CASSLWQGAVTEAFF. Using reference TRBV7-2 and TRBJ1-1 for the parts outside the CDR3, the full variable domain is GAGVSQSPSNKVTEKGKDVELRCDPISGHTALYWYRQSLGQGLEFLIYFQGNSAPDKSGLPSDRFSAERTGGSVSTLTIQRTQQEDSAVYLCASSLWQGAVTEAFFGQGTRLTVV.

The chain joins TRBV7-3 to TRBJ2-1; TRBD2 agrees at 11 bases. Looked up from germline, CDR1 is SGHTA and CDR2 is FQGTGA. The CDR3 spans 16 residues. Trimming took 0 bases from V and 7 from J; bases not matched to a gene: 5. The CDR3 spells CASSLTLAGGRNEQFF. DNA for the CDR3: TGTGCCAGCAGCTTAACTCTAGCGGGGGGAAGGAATGAGCAGTTCTTC.

The V and J genes are TRBV30 and TRBJ2-7; the D gene is possibly TRBD1 (5 bases). Germline V CDR1 and CDR2: GTSNPN, SVGIG (reference sequence). This CDR3 region has 15 residues. The V end was cut by 0 bases, the J end by 3 bases, with 15 bases between. CDR3 sequence reads: CAWSVVRQGNYEQYF. The CDR3 nucleotides are TGTGCCTGGAGTGTAGTGAGGCAGGGAAACTACGAGCAGTACTTC.

The V call is TRBV29-1, the J call TRBJ2-7; 7 bases are shared with TRBD1. V shed 8 bases and J 3 bases; nucleotides not matched to a gene: 10. Germline CDR1 is SQVTM and CDR2 is ANQGSEA. The CDR3 has 13 amino acids. CDR3 sequence (DNA): TGCAGCACAGGGGACGCGGAGAACTACGAGCAGTACTTC. It encodes CSTGDAENYEQYF.

This chain connects TRBV7-9 to TRBJ1-5; D is ambiguous. V lost 3 bases and J 0 bases, leaving 6 bases between the germline ends. The CDR3 is made up of 14 amino acids. Germline-derived CDR1 and CDR2 are SEHNR and FQNEAQ (reference sequence). The CDR3 nucleotides are TGTGCCAGCAGCTTGACAAATAGCAATCAGCCCCAGCATTTT. It encodes CASSLTNSNQPQHF.

The chain carries TRBV9 and TRBJ2-1; no firm D call. Germline CDR1 is SGDLS and CDR2 is YYNGEE. The V end lost 1 base, the J end lost 5 bases, and 10 bases lay between the germline ends. There are 14 residues in the CDR3. The CDR3 DNA sequence: TGTGCCAGCAGCGTAAGCTTCGCCGACAATGAGCAGTTCTTC. Translation: CASSVSFADNEQFF.

The chain links TRBV6-4 to TRBJ1-5; D is perhaps TRBD1 (5 bases). CDR3 length equals 15 residues. V was pared by 3 bases and J by 3 bases, with 12 bases between. The V gene's germline CDR1 is MRHNA and CDR2 SNTAGT. DNA of the CDR3: TGTGCCAGCAGTGAAGGTGGGGGGGACAATCAGCCCCAGCATTTT. It yields the protein CASSEGGGDNQPQHF.

This chain uses TRBV7-3 with TRBJ2-3; D is unclear. The CDR3 is 15 amino acids. Germline values: CDR1 SGHTA, CDR2 FQGTGA. V lost 4 bases and J 5 bases, leaving 16 bases between the germline ends. Here the CDR3 DNA reads TGTGCCAGCAGCTCCTACGGGTCCGATGAAGATACGCAGTATTTT. As protein: CASSSYGSDEDTQYF.

This clone occurred a few times. The chain couples TRBV4-3 to TRBJ1-3, with a tentative D call TRBD1 (5 bases). Germline loops: CDR1 LGHNA, CDR2 YSLEER. Trimming took off 1 base at V and 8 bases at J, with 15 bases between the two ends. There are 15 residues in the CDR3. The CDR3 spells CASSQGQGLWDTIYF. Written as DNA, the CDR3 is TGCGCCAGCAGCCAAGGGCAGGGACTCTGGGACACCATATATTTT.

This clone was seen a few times. V usage is TRBV7-9 and J usage is TRBJ2-2; D is unclear. V lost 5 bases and J lost 2, with 9 bases in between. Germline loops: CDR1 SEHNR, CDR2 FQNEAQ (reference sequence). The CDR3 runs to 14 residues. The DNA of the CDR3 is TGTGCCAGCAGCCCCGTAATCAACACCGGGGAGCTGTTTTTT. The encoded protein is CASSPVINTGELFF.